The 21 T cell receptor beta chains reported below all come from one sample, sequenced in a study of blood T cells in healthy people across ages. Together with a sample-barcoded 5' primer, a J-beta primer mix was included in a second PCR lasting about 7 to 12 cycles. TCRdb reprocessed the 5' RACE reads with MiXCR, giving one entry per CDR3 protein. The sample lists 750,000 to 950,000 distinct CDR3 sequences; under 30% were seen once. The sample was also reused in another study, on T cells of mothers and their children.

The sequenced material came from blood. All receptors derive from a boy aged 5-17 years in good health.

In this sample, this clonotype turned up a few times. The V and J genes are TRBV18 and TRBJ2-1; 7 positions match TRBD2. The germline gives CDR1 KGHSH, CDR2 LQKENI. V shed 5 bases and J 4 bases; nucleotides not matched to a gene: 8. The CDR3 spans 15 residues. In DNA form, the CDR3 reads TGTGCCAGCTCATCCCGTATGCGGGGGTACAATGAGCAGTTCTTC. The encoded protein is CASSSRMRGYNEQFF.

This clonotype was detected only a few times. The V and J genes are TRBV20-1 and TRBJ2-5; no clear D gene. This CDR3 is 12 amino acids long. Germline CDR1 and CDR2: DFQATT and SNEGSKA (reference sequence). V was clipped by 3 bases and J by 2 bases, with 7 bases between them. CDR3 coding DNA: TGCAGTGCTAGTCCGGAACAAGAGACCCAGTACTTC. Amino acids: CSASPEQETQYF.

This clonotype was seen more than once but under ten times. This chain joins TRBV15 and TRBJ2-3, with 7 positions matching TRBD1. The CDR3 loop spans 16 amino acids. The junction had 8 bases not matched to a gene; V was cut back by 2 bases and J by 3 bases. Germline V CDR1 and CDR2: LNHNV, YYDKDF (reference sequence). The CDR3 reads CATSRTPDRETDTQYF. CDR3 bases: TGTGCCACCAGCAGAACCCCAGACAGGGAGACAGATACGCAGTATTTT.

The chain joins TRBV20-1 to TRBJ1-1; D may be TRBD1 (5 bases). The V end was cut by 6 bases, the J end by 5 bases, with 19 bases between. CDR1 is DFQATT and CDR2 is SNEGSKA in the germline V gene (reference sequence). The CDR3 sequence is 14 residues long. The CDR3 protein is CSAPQVGLGTEAFF. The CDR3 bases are TGCAGTGCACCCCAGGTGGGGCTGGGGACTGAAGCTTTCTTT.

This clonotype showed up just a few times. The CDR3 coding sequence is TGTGCCAGCAGTTTAAAAGTTCCGAACACCGGGGAGCTGTTTTTT. This sequence encodes CASSLKVPNTGELFF. The chain joins TRBV12-3 or TRBV12-4 to TRBJ2-2, with unresolved D. Between the trimmed V and J ends, which lost 2 bases and 0 bases, there was a span of 7 bases. The CDR3 has 15 amino acids.

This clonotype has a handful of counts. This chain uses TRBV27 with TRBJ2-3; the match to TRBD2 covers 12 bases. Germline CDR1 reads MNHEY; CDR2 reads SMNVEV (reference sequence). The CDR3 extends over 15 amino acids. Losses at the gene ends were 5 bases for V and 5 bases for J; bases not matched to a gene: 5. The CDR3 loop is CASSPSSGGVDTQYF. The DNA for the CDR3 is TGTGCCAGCAGTCCCTCTAGCGGGGGGGTAGATACGCAGTATTTT.

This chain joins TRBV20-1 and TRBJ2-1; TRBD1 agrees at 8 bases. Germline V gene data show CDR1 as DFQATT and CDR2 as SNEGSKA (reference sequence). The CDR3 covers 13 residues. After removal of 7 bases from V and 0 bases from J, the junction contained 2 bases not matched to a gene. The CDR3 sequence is CSVTGGSYNEQFF. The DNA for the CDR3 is TGCAGTGTCACAGGGGGCTCCTACAATGAGCAGTTCTTC.

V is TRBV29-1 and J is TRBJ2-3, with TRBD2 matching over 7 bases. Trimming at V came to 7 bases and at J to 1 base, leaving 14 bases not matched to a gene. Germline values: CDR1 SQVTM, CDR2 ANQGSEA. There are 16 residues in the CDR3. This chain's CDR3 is CSGDGGGFPGTDTQYF. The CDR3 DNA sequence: TGCAGCGGCGACGGCGGGGGATTCCCAGGCACAGATACGCAGTATTTT.

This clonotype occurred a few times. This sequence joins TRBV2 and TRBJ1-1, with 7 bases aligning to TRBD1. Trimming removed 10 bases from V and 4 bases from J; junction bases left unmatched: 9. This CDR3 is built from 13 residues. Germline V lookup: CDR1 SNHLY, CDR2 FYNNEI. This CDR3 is CATTQGQTTEAFF. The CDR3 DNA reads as TGTGCCACCACCCAGGGACAGACCACTGAAGCTTTCTTT.

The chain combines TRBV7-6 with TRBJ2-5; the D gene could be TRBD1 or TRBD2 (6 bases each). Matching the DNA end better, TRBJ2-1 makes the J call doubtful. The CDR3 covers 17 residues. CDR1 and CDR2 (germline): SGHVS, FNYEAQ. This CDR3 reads CASSRHGGWGAENEQFF. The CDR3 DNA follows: TGTGCCAGCAGCCGTCATGGGGGCTGGGGGGCCGAAAATGAGCAGTTCTTC.

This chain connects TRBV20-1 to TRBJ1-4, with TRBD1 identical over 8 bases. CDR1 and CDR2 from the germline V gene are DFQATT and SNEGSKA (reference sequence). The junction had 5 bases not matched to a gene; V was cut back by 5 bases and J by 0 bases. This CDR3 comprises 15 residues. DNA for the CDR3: TGCAGTGCTTCAAGACAGGGGTCAACTAATGAAAAACTGTTTTTT. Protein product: CSASRQGSTNEKLFF.

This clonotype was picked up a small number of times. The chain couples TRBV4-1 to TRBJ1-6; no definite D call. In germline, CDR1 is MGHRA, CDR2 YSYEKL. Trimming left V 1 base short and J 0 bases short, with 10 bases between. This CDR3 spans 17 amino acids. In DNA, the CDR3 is TGCGCCAGCAGCCAAGGGGAGGCACCCTCCTATAATTCACCCCTCCACTTT. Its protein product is CASSQGEAPSYNSPLHF.

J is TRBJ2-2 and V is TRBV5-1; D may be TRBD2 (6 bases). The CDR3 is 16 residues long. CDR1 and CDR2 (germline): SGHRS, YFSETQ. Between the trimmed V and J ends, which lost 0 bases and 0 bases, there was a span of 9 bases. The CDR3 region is CASSLVWEANTGELFF. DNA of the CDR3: TGCGCCAGCAGCTTGGTCTGGGAGGCGAACACCGGGGAGCTGTTTTTT.

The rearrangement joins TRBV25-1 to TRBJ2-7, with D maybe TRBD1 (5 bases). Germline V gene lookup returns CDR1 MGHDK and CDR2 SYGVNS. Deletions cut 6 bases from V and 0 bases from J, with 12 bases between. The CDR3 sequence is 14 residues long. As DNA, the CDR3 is TGTGCCAGCAGGGGGCTGGAGTTCTCCTACGAGCAGTACTTC. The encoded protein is CASRGLEFSYEQYF.

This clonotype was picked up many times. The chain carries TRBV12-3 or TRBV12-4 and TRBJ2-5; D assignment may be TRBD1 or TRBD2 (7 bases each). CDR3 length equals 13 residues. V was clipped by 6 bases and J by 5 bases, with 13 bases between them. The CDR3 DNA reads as TGTGCCAGCAGGGGAGGGGGCAGGGAGACCCAGTACTTC. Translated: CASRGGGRETQYF.

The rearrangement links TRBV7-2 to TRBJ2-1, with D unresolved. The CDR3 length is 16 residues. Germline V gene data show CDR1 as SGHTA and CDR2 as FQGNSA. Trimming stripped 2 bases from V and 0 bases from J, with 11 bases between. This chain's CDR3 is CASSLNGGPSYNEQFF. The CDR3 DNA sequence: TGTGCCAGCAGCTTAAACGGCGGACCCTCCTACAATGAGCAGTTCTTC.

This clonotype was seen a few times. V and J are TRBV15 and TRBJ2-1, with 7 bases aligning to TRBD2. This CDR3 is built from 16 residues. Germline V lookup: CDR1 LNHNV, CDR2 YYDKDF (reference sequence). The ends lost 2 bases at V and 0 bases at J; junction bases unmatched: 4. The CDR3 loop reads CATSRISGTSYNEQFF. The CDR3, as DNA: TGTGCCACCAGCAGAATAAGCGGGACCTCCTACAATGAGCAGTTCTTC.

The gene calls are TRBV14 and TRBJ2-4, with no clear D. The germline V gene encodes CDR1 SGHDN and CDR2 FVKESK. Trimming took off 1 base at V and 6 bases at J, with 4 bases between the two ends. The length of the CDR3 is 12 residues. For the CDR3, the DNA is TGTGCCAGCAGCCAAGCGAGAAACATTCAGTACTTC. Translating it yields CASSQARNIQYF.

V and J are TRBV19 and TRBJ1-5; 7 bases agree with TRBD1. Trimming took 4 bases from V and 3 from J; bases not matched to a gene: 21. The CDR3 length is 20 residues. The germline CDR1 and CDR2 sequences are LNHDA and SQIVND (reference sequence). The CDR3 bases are TGTGCCAGTAGTAGTCACAGGGGCAGGTTGGGTCTGCCTCACAATCAGCCCCAGCATTTT. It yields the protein CASSSHRGRLGLPHNQPQHF.

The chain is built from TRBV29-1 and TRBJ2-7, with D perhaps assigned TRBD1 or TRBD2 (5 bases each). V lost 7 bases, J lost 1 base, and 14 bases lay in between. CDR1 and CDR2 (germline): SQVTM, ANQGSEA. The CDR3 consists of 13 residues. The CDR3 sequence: CSAGTDGSYEQYF. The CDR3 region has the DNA TGCAGCGCCGGGACCGACGGATCCTACGAGCAGTACTTC.

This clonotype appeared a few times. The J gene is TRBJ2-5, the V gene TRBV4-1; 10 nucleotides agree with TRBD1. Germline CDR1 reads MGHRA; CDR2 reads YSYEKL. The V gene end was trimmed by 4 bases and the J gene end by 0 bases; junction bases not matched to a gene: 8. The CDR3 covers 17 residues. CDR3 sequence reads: CASSRTPGQGNQETQYF. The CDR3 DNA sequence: TGCGCCAGCAGCCGAACCCCGGGACAGGGGAACCAAGAGACCCAGTACTTC.